A selection of T cell receptor beta chains follows, all from one sample in a study of tumor and adjacent non-tumor tissue in lung cancer. MiXCR was run by TCRdb on the multiplex PCR reads, yielding one entry per CDR3 protein. The table includes tens of thousands of distinct CDR3 sequences, roughly 60% detected once. The sample consisted of distant non-tumor lung tissue. The source of these receptors is a woman aged 40 to 55 with non-small cell lung cancer. The CDR3 runs from the conserved cysteine through the conserved F or W. D genes are given only for firm matches. Rows give clone size only sometimes, using once, few, many, or a class for an expanded clone.

d_call: TRBD1
clone_size: many
v_call: TRBV5-5
j_call: TRBJ1-6
cdr3_nt: TGTGCCAGCAGTGGACAGGGGGGTTCACCCCTCCACTTT
cdr3_aa: CASSGQGGSPLHF

d_call: TRBD2
clone_size: many
v_call: TRBV28
j_call: TRBJ2-2
cdr3_nt: TGTGCCAGCAGTTTACTCCGGGGGGGCGGCGGGGAGCTGTTTTTT
cdr3_aa: CASSLLRGGGGELFF

d_call: TRBD1
clone_size: NA
v_call: TRBV10-2
j_call: TRBJ1-1
cdr3_nt: TGCGCCAGCAGAGATAAGGGAGGGGGCACTGAAGCTTTATTT
cdr3_aa: CASRDKGGGTEALF

d_call: NA
clone_size: many
v_call: TRBV5-1
j_call: TRBJ2-1
cdr3_nt: TGCGCCAGCAGCCCAGGACAGATACCCTACAATGAGCAGTTCTTC
cdr3_aa: CASSPGQIPYNEQFF

d_call: NA
clone_size: NA
v_call: TRBV2
j_call: TRBJ1-1
cdr3_nt: TGTGCCAGCAGCGATAACAGAAACACTGAAGCTTTCTTT
cdr3_aa: CASSDNRNTEAFF

d_call: NA
clone_size: once
v_call: TRBV11-2
j_call: TRBJ2-1
cdr3_nt: TGTGCCAGCAGCTTAGCCCTCTGGTTGGTGGGCCTGAATGAGCAGTTCTTC
cdr3_aa: CASSLALWLVGLNEQFF

d_call: TRBD1
clone_size: few
v_call: TRBV6-6
j_call: TRBJ1-2
cdr3_nt: TGTGCCAGCAGACAGGGGCGGCCCCAGGATGGCTACATATTC
cdr3_aa: CASRQGRPQDGYIF

d_call: NA
clone_size: NA
v_call: TRBV11-2
j_call: TRBJ1-6
cdr3_nt: TGTGGCAGTCAGGGGTCTAACTCACCCCTCCACTTT
cdr3_aa: CGSQGSNSPLHF

d_call: NA
clone_size: medium-sized
v_call: TRBV29-1
j_call: TRBJ1-5
cdr3_nt: TGCAGCGTTGTATCTGGGTCGGATCAGCCCCAGCATTTT
cdr3_aa: CSVVSGSDQPQHF

d_call: NA
clone_size: NA
v_call: TRBV12-3/TRBV12-4
j_call: TRBJ2-7
cdr3_nt: TGTGCCAGTAGACAAGGTGGCGGACACGAGCAGTACTTC
cdr3_aa: CASRQGGGHEQYF

d_call: TRBD2
clone_size: many
v_call: TRBV20-1
j_call: TRBJ2-7
cdr3_nt: TGCAGTGCGGTTGGAGCGGGGAACTCCTACGAGCAGTACTTC
cdr3_aa: CSAVGAGNSYEQYF

d_call: TRBD1
clone_size: many
v_call: TRBV12-3/TRBV12-4
j_call: TRBJ1-1
cdr3_nt: TGTGCCAGCAGCGGGGGGACAGGGAGGAACACTGAAGCTTTCTTT
cdr3_aa: CASSGGTGRNTEAFF

d_call: NA
clone_size: large
v_call: TRBV11-2
j_call: TRBJ1-2
cdr3_nt: TGTGCCAGCAGCTTAGGGTTCCACTATGGCTACACCTTC
cdr3_aa: CASSLGFHYGYTF

d_call: TRBD1
clone_size: NA
v_call: TRBV20-1
j_call: TRBJ2-5
cdr3_nt: TGCAGTGCTAGAGATCTGGACAGGCAAGAGACCCAGTACTTC
cdr3_aa: CSARDLDRQETQYF

d_call: NA
clone_size: once
v_call: TRBV29-1
j_call: TRBJ2-4
cdr3_nt: TGCAACGTTGGGAGAATAAACATTCAGTATTTC
cdr3_aa: CNVGRINIQYF

d_call: TRBD1
clone_size: NA
v_call: TRBV6-5
j_call: TRBJ2-6
cdr3_nt: TGTGCCAGCAGTTACACCGACAGGGCGCGGGGGGCCAACGTCCTGACTTTC
cdr3_aa: CASSYTDRARGANVLTF

d_call: NA
clone_size: once
v_call: TRBV11-2
j_call: TRBJ2-6
cdr3_nt: TGTGCCGGTAGCTGGTCAGACCCCTCTGGGGCCAACGTCCTGACTTTC
cdr3_aa: CAGSWSDPSGANVLTF

d_call: NA
clone_size: many
v_call: TRBV28
j_call: TRBJ2-5
cdr3_nt: TGTGCCACCCCGTCCTTAGCAGGGGAGACCCAGTACTTC
cdr3_aa: CATPSLAGETQYF

d_call: NA
clone_size: NA
v_call: TRBV11-2
j_call: TRBJ2-5
cdr3_nt: TGCGCCAGCAGCTTACACCTAGACCATGAGACCCAGTACTTC
cdr3_aa: CASSLHLDHETQYF

d_call: NA
clone_size: many
v_call: TRBV10-1
j_call: TRBJ2-7
cdr3_nt: TGCGCCAGCAGTGAGTCGGGACCCATGGAGCAGTACTTC
cdr3_aa: CASSESGPMEQYF

d_call: NA
clone_size: NA
v_call: TRBV10-2
j_call: TRBJ2-3
cdr3_nt: TGCGCCAACAGTGTCAGGAGAGGGCGCACAGATACGCAGTATTTT
cdr3_aa: CANSVRRGRTDTQYF

d_call: TRBD2
clone_size: NA
v_call: TRBV11-1
j_call: TRBJ2-1
cdr3_nt: TGCGCCAGCAGCCCACGGGGAGGGGCGCACAATGAGCAGTTCTTC
cdr3_aa: CASSPRGGAHNEQFF

d_call: NA
clone_size: NA
v_call: TRBV5-4
j_call: TRBJ1-5
cdr3_nt: TGTACCAGCAGCTCCTATGTCTTGGTCTTGGGCAATCAGCCCCAGCATTTT
cdr3_aa: CTSSSYVLVLGNQPQHF

d_call: TRBD1
clone_size: once
v_call: TRBV11-2
j_call: TRBJ1-4
cdr3_nt: TGTGACAGCAGCTCAGGACAGGGGACATTCATAATCGATGAAAAACCGTTTTTT
cdr3_aa: CDSSSGQGTFIIDEKPFF

d_call: NA
clone_size: NA
v_call: TRBV11-2
j_call: TRBJ2-3
cdr3_nt: TGTGCCAGCAACCAACGGGCTAGCCGAGTAGATACGCAGTATTTT
cdr3_aa: CASNQRASRVDTQYF

d_call: NA
clone_size: NA
v_call: TRBV4-1
j_call: TRBJ1-6
cdr3_nt: TGCGCCAGCAACCAAGCAAACAGGAACCATTCACCCCTCCACTTT
cdr3_aa: CASNQANRNHSPLHF

d_call: NA
clone_size: many
v_call: TRBV6-5
j_call: TRBJ1-3
cdr3_nt: TGTGCCAGTCGCGGCAGACAAACTGGAAACACCATATATTTT
cdr3_aa: CASRGRQTGNTIYF

d_call: NA
clone_size: many
v_call: TRBV10-3
j_call: TRBJ2-1
cdr3_nt: TGTGCCATCAGTGAGTCTGGGGGGCCCGGGGACAATGAGCAGTTCTTC
cdr3_aa: CAISESGGPGDNEQFF

d_call: NA
clone_size: many
v_call: TRBV4-1
j_call: TRBJ1-3
cdr3_nt: TGCGCCAGCAGCCAAGCCACACTCTCTGGAAACACCATATATTTT
cdr3_aa: CASSQATLSGNTIYF

d_call: NA
clone_size: NA
v_call: TRBV29-1
j_call: TRBJ2-1
cdr3_nt: TGCATCGTTGCCGCGGGACAGATCTACAAAGAGCAATTCTTC
cdr3_aa: CIVAAGQIYKEQFF

d_call: TRBD1
clone_size: NA
v_call: TRBV6-6
j_call: TRBJ1-6
cdr3_nt: TGTGTCAGCAGCCGCGACAGGGGGCGCGAACCCCTCCACTTT
cdr3_aa: CVSSRDRGREPLHF

d_call: TRBD1
clone_size: NA
v_call: TRBV29-1
j_call: TRBJ2-1
cdr3_nt: TGCAGCGCCTCGGGACAGAGTGTCTGCAATGAGCAGTTCTTC
cdr3_aa: CSASGQSVCNEQFF

d_call: NA
clone_size: once
v_call: TRBV5-1
j_call: TRBJ1-1
cdr3_nt: TGTGCCGGCAGGCAAAGCCCGGGACAAGGGAACACTGAAGCTTTCTTT
cdr3_aa: CAGRQSPGQGNTEAFF

d_call: TRBD2
clone_size: NA
v_call: TRBV11-3
j_call: TRBJ2-7
cdr3_nt: TGTCCCAGTAGCCAGGGACTAGCGAGGGGCCACGAGCAGTACTTC
cdr3_aa: CPSSQGLARGHEQYF

d_call: NA
clone_size: NA
v_call: TRBV11-2
j_call: TRBJ2-6
cdr3_nt: TGTACCAGCAGCTGGTCGGACCTCTCTGGGGCCAACATCCTGACTTTC
cdr3_aa: CTSSWSDLSGANILTF

d_call: TRBD1
clone_size: many
v_call: TRBV12-3/TRBV12-4
j_call: TRBJ1-1
cdr3_nt: TGTGCCAGCAGTTTAAGGGACAGCGGCACTGAAGCTTTCTTT
cdr3_aa: CASSLRDSGTEAFF

d_call: NA
clone_size: NA
v_call: TRBV6-6
j_call: TRBJ2-3
cdr3_nt: TGTGCCAGCAGTTACTTCCGGGACGGCGATATGCAGTATTTT
cdr3_aa: CASSYFRDGDMQYF

d_call: NA
clone_size: NA
v_call: TRBV5-5
j_call: TRBJ1-1
cdr3_nt: TGTGCCAGCAGCTCCCCCGGGACTTCCCTCATGAACTCTGGAGCTTTCTTT
cdr3_aa: CASSSPGTSLMNSGAFF

d_call: NA
clone_size: NA
v_call: TRBV11-2
j_call: TRBJ1-1
cdr3_nt: TGTGCCAGAAGCCGTACCCAGAAGGTACAGGGAGGACCCACCGAAGCTTTCTTT
cdr3_aa: CARSRTQKVQGGPTEAFF

d_call: NA
clone_size: many
v_call: TRBV6-5
j_call: TRBJ2-7
cdr3_nt: TGTGCCAGCAGTTACCCGGGAGTTGGGACATACGAGCAGTACTTC
cdr3_aa: CASSYPGVGTYEQYF

d_call: NA
clone_size: many
v_call: TRBV30
j_call: TRBJ1-4
cdr3_nt: TGTGCCTGGAGTGTACGTGGGGTTGAAAAACTGTTTTTT
cdr3_aa: CAWSVRGVEKLFF

d_call: NA
clone_size: NA
v_call: TRBV5-8
j_call: TRBJ1-5
cdr3_nt: TGTGCCAGCAGCTTAGGGACTGAGAGCAGTCAGCACCAGCATTTT
cdr3_aa: CASSLGTESSQHQHF

d_call: NA
clone_size: NA
v_call: TRBV6-5
j_call: TRBJ2-2
cdr3_nt: TGTGCCATCAGTTACTCGTCTGGGGAGTTCGGTACCTGGGAGCTGTTTTTT
cdr3_aa: CAISYSSGEFGTWELFF

d_call: NA
clone_size: NA
v_call: TRBV11-1
j_call: TRBJ2-6
cdr3_nt: TGTGCCAGCAGTCAAGGATCCGTTAAGGTCAACGTCCTGACTTTC
cdr3_aa: CASSQGSVKVNVLTF

d_call: NA
clone_size: NA
v_call: TRBV10-3
j_call: TRBJ1-2
cdr3_nt: TGTGCCATCAGTGAGTCGATGGGGCAGGTAGGTGGCTACACCTTC
cdr3_aa: CAISESMGQVGGYTF

d_call: NA
clone_size: NA
v_call: TRBV5-1
j_call: TRBJ1-2
cdr3_nt: TGCGCCAGCAGCTTCTCGGGCAGTTTAAACTATGGCTACACCTTC
cdr3_aa: CASSFSGSLNYGYTF

d_call: NA
clone_size: few
v_call: TRBV10-3
j_call: TRBJ2-3
cdr3_nt: TGTGCCATCAGTCAACGGGATACGCAGTATTTT
cdr3_aa: CAISQRDTQYF

d_call: TRBD2
clone_size: NA
v_call: TRBV4-1
j_call: TRBJ2-1
cdr3_nt: TGCGCCAGCAACCAAGAAAGGGGGAGGACTAGCGGAAAAGGGACTGAGCAGTTCTTC
cdr3_aa: CASNQERGRTSGKGTEQFF

d_call: TRBD1
clone_size: NA
v_call: TRBV28
j_call: TRBJ2-7
cdr3_nt: TGTGCCAGCATTCTGATCGCCGACAGGGCCTACGAGCAGTACTTC
cdr3_aa: CASILIADRAYEQYF

d_call: NA
clone_size: NA
v_call: TRBV11-3
j_call: TRBJ2-5
cdr3_nt: TGTGCCAGCCGTCGGGGAACCCAAGAGGTCCAGTACTTC
cdr3_aa: CASRRGTQEVQYF

d_call: NA
clone_size: NA
v_call: TRBV28
j_call: TRBJ2-4
cdr3_nt: TGTGCCAGCAACCCAGGGGGGGTATCCAAAAACATTCAGTACTTC
cdr3_aa: CASNPGGVSKNIQYF

d_call: TRBD2
clone_size: NA
v_call: TRBV4-1
j_call: TRBJ2-3
cdr3_nt: TGCGCCAGCAGCCACCCGGGACTAGCGAGGGATCCATTCCGGAATACGCAGTATTTT
cdr3_aa: CASSHPGLARDPFRNTQYF

d_call: NA
clone_size: many
v_call: TRBV6-5
j_call: TRBJ1-1
cdr3_nt: TGTGCCAGCTCACAACCCCGGTCCACTGAAGCTTTCTTT
cdr3_aa: CASSQPRSTEAFF

d_call: NA
clone_size: NA
v_call: TRBV11-3
j_call: TRBJ1-6
cdr3_nt: TGTGTCAGTAACCATGGGGAGAATTCACCCCTCCACTTT
cdr3_aa: CVSNHGENSPLHF

d_call: NA
clone_size: NA
v_call: TRBV24-1
j_call: TRBJ2-5
cdr3_nt: TGTGCCACCAGTGACGTAGCGGTGAGAGAGACCCAGTATTTC
cdr3_aa: CATSDVAVRETQYF

d_call: TRBD2
clone_size: NA
v_call: TRBV11-3
j_call: TRBJ2-5
cdr3_nt: TGTGCCGGCAGCTTGGGGGCTAGCGGGACACAAGAGACCCGGTACTTC
cdr3_aa: CAGSLGASGTQETRYF

d_call: NA
clone_size: NA
v_call: TRBV14
j_call: TRBJ1-6
cdr3_nt: TGTGCCAGCAGCCAAGAAGTAACATTCTTGCATTCACCCCCCCACTTT
cdr3_aa: CASSQEVTFLHSPPHF

d_call: NA
clone_size: many
v_call: TRBV20-1
j_call: TRBJ2-1
cdr3_nt: TGCAGTGCTCAACTTTCTAAGGAGCAGTTCTTC
cdr3_aa: CSAQLSKEQFF

d_call: NA
clone_size: few
v_call: TRBV2
j_call: TRBJ1-2
cdr3_nt: TGTGCCAGCATCTCGGTGGGGGAGAACTATGGCTACACCTTC
cdr3_aa: CASISVGENYGYTF

d_call: TRBD2
clone_size: NA
v_call: TRBV4-1
j_call: TRBJ2-1
cdr3_nt: TGCGCCAACAGCCGCCCTAGCGGGAGGGCCTATGAGCAGTTCTTC
cdr3_aa: CANSRPSGRAYEQFF